These T cell receptor beta chains were read from a single sample in a study of T-cell memory formation after mild COVID-19. Using its own MiXCR run on the 5' RACE reads, TCRdb lists one record per CDR3 protein. Of more than 250,000 distinct CDR3 sequences listed, approximately 19% are singletons. The sequenced material came from PBMCs or a T cell subset sorted from them (not recorded which). These receptor sequences come from a man younger than 30 who had mild COVID-19 (a few samples of this study predate the infection). Cell type and time point are not known. Both conserved end residues are part of each CDR3.

TRBV5-5	TRBJ2-4	CASSLDQVLAKNIQYF
TRBV12-3/TRBV12-4	TRBJ1-4	CASSSSISVLGNEKLFF
TRBV20-1	TRBJ2-3	CSAEWTRGADTQYF
TRBV3-1	TRBJ2-1	CASSMDISYNEQFF
TRBV15	TRBJ1-5	CATSRDFRGGNQPQHF
TRBV4-1	TRBJ1-5	CASSQDPYTQPQHF
TRBV7-2	TRBJ2-3	CASSPRSTGPSTDTQYF
TRBV7-9	TRBJ2-5	CASSSRGGARYETQYF
TRBV7-2	TRBJ2-2	CASSARTANTGELFF
TRBV5-1	TRBJ1-6	CASSAGGNNSPLHF
TRBV28	TRBJ1-2	CASALGLHGYTF
TRBV7-2	TRBJ2-4	CASSLAVVGSENIQYF
TRBV4-1	TRBJ2-2	CASSPRSPGLATGELFF
TRBV7-2	TRBJ2-1	CASRTRDRDYNEQFF
TRBV12-3/TRBV12-4	TRBJ1-2	CASSFPLRGYTF
TRBV7-2	TRBJ1-6	CASSLVRGDNSPLHF
TRBV6-1	TRBJ1-2	CASSEDTGRRNGYTF
TRBV2	TRBJ2-3	CASKTSGVPGTDTQYF
TRBV5-5	TRBJ1-2	CASSRQAGHLLYGYTF
TRBV4-3	TRBJ1-2	CASSLYGQGAILYGYTF
TRBV7-2	TRBJ2-2	CASSFRQTGELFF
TRBV7-2	TRBJ2-7	CASSLRDRVFDEQYF
TRBV30	TRBJ2-3	CAWSVWPSGGTDTQYF
TRBV4-2	TRBJ1-2	CASSQEVWRGGYTF
TRBV29-1	TRBJ1-2	CSVDLGYGYTF
TRBV5-4	TRBJ2-3	CASSFRGGPDTQYF
TRBV5-5	TRBJ1-5	CASSQGLNQPQHF
TRBV6-2/TRBV6-3	TRBJ1-1	CASSSQGTTEAFF
TRBV6-2/TRBV6-3	TRBJ2-1	CASSYTISYNEQFF
TRBV4-2	TRBJ2-5	CASSQTSGGAETQYF
TRBV4-1	TRBJ2-2	CASSPTPAGGVGELFF
TRBV5-5	TRBJ2-4	CASSPGTGRQVQYF
TRBV7-9	TRBJ1-3	CASSFPPGLDPTGNTIYF